The rows below give T cell receptor beta chains drawn from one sample of a study of OX40 agonist ivuxolimab in advanced cancers. Sequencing was performed with immunoSEQ multiplex PCR; in TCRdb, only in-frame clones are kept and a portion is missing. The table has tens of thousands of clones, approximately 89% seen once. The specimen comprised CD4+ or CD8+ T cells sorted from blood, sampled in a trial of the OX40 agonist ivuxolimab. These receptors were obtained from an adult with an advanced solid tumor such as melanoma, head and neck, liver or kidney cancer. Each CDR3 is given with its conserved first and last residue. A D gene is named only where the DNA matches it firmly. Rows give clone size only sometimes, using once, few, many, or a class for an expanded clone.

>TRBV19|TRBD2|.|TRBJ2-1
CASSKLAGGSYNEQFF
TGTGCCAGTAGTAAATTAGCGGGAGGGTCCTACAATGAGCAGTTCTTC
>TRBV15|TRBD1|few|TRBJ1-1
CATSRQTGLNTEAFF
TGTGCCACCAGCAGGCAGACAGGGCTAAACACTGAAGCTTTCTTT
>TRBV6-1|TRBD1|.|TRBJ1-1
CASLNRGRGTEAFF
TGTGCCAGCCTAAACAGGGGGAGAGGCACTGAAGCTTTCTTT
>TRBV23-1|.|.|TRBJ1-1
CASSPTPYPRIQGKGNTEAFF
TGCGCCAGCAGCCCCACTCCCTATCCCCGAATACAGGGCAAGGGGAACACTGAAGCTTTCTTT
>TRBV10-3|.|.|TRBJ2-3
CAISASNPSTDTQYF
TGTGCCATCAGTGCATCGAACCCTAGCACAGATACGCAGTATTTT
>TRBV7-9|.|few|TRBJ1-2
CASSLARSGQRVYGYTF
TGTGCCAGCAGCTTAGCGAGATCCGGACAGAGGGTCTATGGCTACACCTTC
>TRBV25-1|.|.|TRBJ1-5
CASSEVGNQPQHF
TGTGCCAGCAGTGAGGTTGGGAATCAGCCCCAGCATTTT
>TRBV7-2|TRBD1|once|TRBJ1-2
CASSSRGDFYGYTF
TGTGCCAGCAGCTCCAGGGGGGATTTCTATGGCTACACCTTC
>TRBV5-1|.|.|TRBJ2-5
CASSLGTEGAQYF
TGCGCCAGCAGCCTAGGGACCGAAGGGGCCCAGTACTTC
>TRBV10-3|.|.|TRBJ1-3
CAISEAGEAGNTIYF
TGTGCCATCAGTGAAGCGGGAGAAGCTGGAAACACCATATATTTT
>TRBV28|.|.|TRBJ2-7
CATNDSYEQYF
TGTGCCACCAACGACTCCTACGAGCAGTACTTC
>TRBV7-9|TRBD1|.|TRBJ1-1
CASSLAGGTGKVNTEAFF
TGTGCCAGCAGCTTAGCGGGAGGGACAGGGAAGGTGAACACTGAAGCTTTCTTT
>TRBV28|.|.|TRBJ1-4
CASSRTGRATNEKLFF
TGTGCCAGCAGTCGTACAGGGCGTGCAACTAATGAAAAACTGTTTTTT
>TRBV19|.|.|TRBJ2-3
CASSKDSERTDTQYF
TGTGCCAGTAGCAAAGACAGCGAGAGGACAGATACGCAGTATTTT
>TRBV27|.|.|TRBJ1-5
CASSSLRGRPQHF
TGTGCCAGCAGTTCCCTCAGGGGTAGGCCCCAGCATTTT